Below, 5 T cell receptor beta chains from the same sample are listed, as sequenced in a study of blood T cell repertoires in COVID-19. Generated by immunoSEQ multiplex PCR, the TCRdb table keeps only in-frame clones and is missing some. This sample has about 200,000 clones; almost 85% occur once, and the top ten carry approximately 16%. Sequences were obtained from PBMCs or T cells enriched from blood (not recorded which). All receptors come from a man aged 35 to 55 who had recovered from COVID-19.

In this sample, this clone turned up once. J is TRBJ2-3 and V is TRBV4-2, with no clear D. Trimming shortened V by 0 bases and J by 4 bases, and 11 bases separated the two germline ends. From germline, CDR1 is LGHNA and CDR2 YNFKEQ. This CDR3 has 15 residues. CDR3: CASSQDVRSADTQYF. CDR3 DNA sequence: TGTGCCAGCAGCCAAGATGTGAGAAGCGCAGATACGCAGTATTTT.

The chain couples TRBV7-3 to TRBJ2-1; TRBD1 aligns across 9 bases. Germline lookup yields CDR1 SGHTA and CDR2 FQGTGA. The CDR3 has 13 residues. V lost 5 bases, J lost 9 bases, and 5 bases stayed unmatched. The CDR3 nucleotides read TGTGCCAGCAGCGCGGGACAGGGAGTTGAGCAGTTCTTC. It specifies CASSAGQGVEQFF.

The chain links TRBV7-9 to TRBJ2-7, with TRBD1 matching over 8 bases. This CDR3 region has 14 residues. Germline V gives CDR1 SEHNR, CDR2 FQNEAQ (reference sequence). V shed 4 bases, J shed 0 bases, and the junction held 2 bases outside the gene matches. In DNA form, the CDR3 reads TGTGCCAGCAGCTCGACAGGGGACTCCTACGAGCAGTACTTC. As protein: CASSSTGDSYEQYF. The full variable domain, its missing parts supplied by reference TRBV7-9 and TRBJ2-7, is DTGVSQNPRHKITKRGQNVTFRCDPISEHNRLYWYRQTLGQGPEFLTYFQNEAQLEKSRLLSDRFSAERPKGSFSTLEIQRTEQGDSAMYLCASSSTGDSYEQYFGPGTRLTVT.

This clone is a singleton in its sample. The J gene is TRBJ1-6, the V gene TRBV5-4; TRBD1 might be the D (6 bases). The CDR3 contains 15 residues. The V end lost 4 bases, the J end lost 5 bases, and 13 bases lay between the germline ends. Germline assignment: CDR1 SGHNT and CDR2 YYREEE (reference sequence). The CDR3 spells CASSPGQKNNSPLHF. CDR3 bases: TGTGCCAGCAGCCCAGGACAGAAAAATAATTCACCCCTCCACTTT.

This rearrangement joins TRBV19 to TRBJ2-7, with 7 bases aligning to TRBD2. Germline V gene lookup returns CDR1 LNHDA and CDR2 SQIVND (reference sequence). V dropped 9 bases and J dropped 3; count of bases not matched to a gene: 8. This CDR3 has 13 residues. The CDR3 DNA reads as TGTGCCAGCGGTCGGGGGGACCGCTACGAGCAGTACTTC. As protein: CASGRGDRYEQYF.